This note documents a single T cell receptor beta chain sequence. The data were obtained in a study of blood T cells in healthy people across ages. At least 7 million PBMCs were isolated per sample. With a J-beta primer mix and a sample-barcoded 5' primer, a second PCR ran 7 to 11 cycles. One entry per CDR3 protein, called by TCRdb with MiXCR from the 5' RACE reads. The profile covers approximately 780,000 distinct CDR3 sequences, with under 30% appearing a single time and 3% taken by the ten largest. The V end was cut by 2 bases, the J end by 6 bases, with 9 bases between. Germline CDR1 is SGHTA and CDR2 is FQGTGA. CDR3 length: 13 residues. This sample also appeared in a second study, on T cells of mothers and their children. In that study: Reverse transcription into cDNA received all extracted RNA, at roughly 1.4 ug per 15 ul. There were no persistent microchimeric T cell clones detected.

The receptor's source is a boy aged 5-17 years in good health. The J gene is TRBJ2-3, the V gene TRBV7-3; D gene uncertain. The sequencing input was blood. The CDR3 here is CASSLVLEDTQYF. The DNA of the CDR3 is TGTGCCAGCAGCTTAGTGCTAGAGGATACGCAGTATTTT.